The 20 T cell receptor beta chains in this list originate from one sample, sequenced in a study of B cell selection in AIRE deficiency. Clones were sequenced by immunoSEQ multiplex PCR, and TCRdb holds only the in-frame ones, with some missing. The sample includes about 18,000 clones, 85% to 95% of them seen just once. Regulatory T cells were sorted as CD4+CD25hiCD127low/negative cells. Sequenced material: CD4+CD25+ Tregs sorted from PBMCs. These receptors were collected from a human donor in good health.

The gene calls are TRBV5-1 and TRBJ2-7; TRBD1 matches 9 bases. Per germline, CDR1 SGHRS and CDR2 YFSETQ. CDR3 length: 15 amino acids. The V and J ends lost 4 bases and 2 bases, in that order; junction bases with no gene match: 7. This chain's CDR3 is CASSPLTGGTYEQYF. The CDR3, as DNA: TGCGCCAGCAGCCCGCTGACAGGGGGGACCTACGAGCAGTACTTC.

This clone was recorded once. CDR3 in DNA: TGTGCCAGCAAGTTTCTCTATAATTCACCCCTCCACTTT. Its translation is CASKFLYNSPLHF. The chain has TRBV28 and TRBJ1-6, with D uncertain. Germline V lookup: CDR1 MDHEN, CDR2 SYDVKM. The CDR3 spans 13 residues. V shed 7 bases and J shed 3 bases, with 7 bases lying between them. The full variable domain, completed using reference TRBV28 and TRBJ1-6, is DVKVTQSSRYLVKRTGEKVFLECVQDMDHENMFWYRQDPGLGLRLIYFSYDVKMKEKGDIPEGYSVSREKKERFSLILESASTNQTSMYLCASKFLYNSPLHFGNGTRLTVT.

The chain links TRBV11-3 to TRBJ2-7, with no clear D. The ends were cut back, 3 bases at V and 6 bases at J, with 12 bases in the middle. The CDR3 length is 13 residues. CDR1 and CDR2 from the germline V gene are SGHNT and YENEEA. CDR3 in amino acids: CASSFGASREQYF. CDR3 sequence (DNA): TGTGCCAGCAGCTTTGGAGCGTCTCGCGAGCAGTACTTC.

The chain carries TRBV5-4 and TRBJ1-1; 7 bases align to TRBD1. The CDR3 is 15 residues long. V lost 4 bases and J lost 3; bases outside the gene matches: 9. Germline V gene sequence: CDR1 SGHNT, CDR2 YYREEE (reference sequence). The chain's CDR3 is CASSPMIDRDTEAFF. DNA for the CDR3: TGTGCCAGCAGCCCGATGATAGACAGGGACACTGAAGCTTTCTTT. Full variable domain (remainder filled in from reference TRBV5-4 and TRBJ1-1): ETGVTQSPTHLIKTRGQQVTLRCSSQSGHNTVSWYQQALGQGPQFIFQYYREEENGRGNFPPRFSGLQFPNYSSELNVNALELDDSALYLCASSPMIDRDTEAFFGQGTRLTVV.

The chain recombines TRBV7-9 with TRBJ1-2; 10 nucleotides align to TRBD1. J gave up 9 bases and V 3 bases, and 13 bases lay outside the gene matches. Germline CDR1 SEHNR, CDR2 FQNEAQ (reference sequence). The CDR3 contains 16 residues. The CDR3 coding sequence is TGTGCCAGCAGCTTGGGGACAGGGGTCTCCCTATGGAGCTACACCTTC. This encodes CASSLGTGVSLWSYTF.

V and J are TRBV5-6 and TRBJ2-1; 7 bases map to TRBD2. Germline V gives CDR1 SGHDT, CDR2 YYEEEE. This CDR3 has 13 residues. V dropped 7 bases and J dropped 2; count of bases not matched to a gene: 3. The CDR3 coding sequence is TGTGCCAGCCGGGGAGGGCCCTACAATGAGCAGTTCTTC. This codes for CASRGGPYNEQFF.

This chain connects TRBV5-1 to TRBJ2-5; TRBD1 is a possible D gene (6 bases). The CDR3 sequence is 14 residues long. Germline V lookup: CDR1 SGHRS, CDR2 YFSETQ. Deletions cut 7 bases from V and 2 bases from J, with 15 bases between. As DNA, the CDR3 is TGCGCCAGCTCTCCTGGGGGCGTGCAAGAGACCCAGTACTTC. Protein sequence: CASSPGGVQETQYF.

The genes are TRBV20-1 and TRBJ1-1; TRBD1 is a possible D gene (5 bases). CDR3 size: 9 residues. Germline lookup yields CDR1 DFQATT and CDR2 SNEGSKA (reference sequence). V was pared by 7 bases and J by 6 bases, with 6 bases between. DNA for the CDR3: TGCAGTGGAGGGGCTGAAGCTTTCTTT. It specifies CSGGAEAFF.

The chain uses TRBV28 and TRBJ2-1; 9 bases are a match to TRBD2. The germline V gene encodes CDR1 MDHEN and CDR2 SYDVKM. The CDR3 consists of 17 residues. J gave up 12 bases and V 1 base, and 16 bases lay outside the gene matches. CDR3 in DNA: TGTGCCAGCAGTTTATCTCCGGGGCGGGAGGGCCGGATGGGGCAGTTCTTC. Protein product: CASSLSPGREGRMGQFF. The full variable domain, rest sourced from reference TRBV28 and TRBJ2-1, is DVKVTQSSRYLVKRTGEKVFLECVQDMDHENMFWYRQDPGLGLRLIYFSYDVKMKEKGDIPEGYSVSREKKERFSLILESASTNQTSMYLCASSLSPGREGRMGQFFGPGTRLTVL.

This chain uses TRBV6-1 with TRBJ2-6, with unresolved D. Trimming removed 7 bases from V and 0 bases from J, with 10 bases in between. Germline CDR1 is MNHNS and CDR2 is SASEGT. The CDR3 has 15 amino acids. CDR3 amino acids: CASTILTSGANVLTF. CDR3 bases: TGTGCCAGCACCATCCTCACCTCTGGGGCCAACGTCCTGACTTTC.

CDR3 sequence (DNA): TGTGCCAGCAGCTTCGTGGGACCCCGAGGGCTGTTTTTT. Amino acid sequence: CASSFVGPRGLFF. V is TRBV7-9 and J is TRBJ2-2; D may be TRBD1 or TRBD2 (5 bases each). The CDR3 is made up of 13 amino acids. V lost 3 bases, J lost 13 bases, and 15 bases lay in between. Germline loops: CDR1 SEHNR, CDR2 FQNEAQ (reference sequence).

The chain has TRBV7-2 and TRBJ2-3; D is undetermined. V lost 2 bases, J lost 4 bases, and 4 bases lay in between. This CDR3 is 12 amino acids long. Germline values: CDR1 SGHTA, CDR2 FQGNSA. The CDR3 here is CASSLYADTQYF. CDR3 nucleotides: TGTGCCAGCAGCTTATACGCAGATACGCAGTATTTT.

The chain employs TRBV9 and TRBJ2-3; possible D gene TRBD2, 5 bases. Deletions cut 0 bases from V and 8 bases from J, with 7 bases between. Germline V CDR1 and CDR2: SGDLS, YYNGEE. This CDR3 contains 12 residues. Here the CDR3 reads CASSVGGFTQYF. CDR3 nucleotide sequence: TGTGCCAGCAGCGTAGGAGGGTTTACGCAGTATTTT.

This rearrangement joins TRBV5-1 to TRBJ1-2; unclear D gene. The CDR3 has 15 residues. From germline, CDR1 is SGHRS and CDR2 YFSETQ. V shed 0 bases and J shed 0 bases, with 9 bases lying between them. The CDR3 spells CASSLELGTNYGYTF. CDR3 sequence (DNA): TGCGCCAGCAGCTTGGAACTCGGGACTAACTATGGCTACACCTTC.

CDR3 sequence reads: CASSFSLDNSGANVLTF. The CDR3, as DNA: TGTGCCAGCAGTTTCTCCCTAGACAACTCTGGGGCCAACGTCCTGACTTTC. This chain links TRBV27 with TRBJ2-6, with D uncertain. This CDR3 region has 17 residues. The V end was cut by 3 bases, the J end by 0 bases, with 12 bases between. Germline loops: CDR1 MNHEY, CDR2 SMNVEV (reference sequence).

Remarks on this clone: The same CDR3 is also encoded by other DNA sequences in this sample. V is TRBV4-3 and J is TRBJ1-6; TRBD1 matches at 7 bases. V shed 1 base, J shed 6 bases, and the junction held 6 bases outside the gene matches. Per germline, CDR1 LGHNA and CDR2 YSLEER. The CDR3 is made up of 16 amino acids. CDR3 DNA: TGCGCCAGCAGCCAAGGCACGCAGGGGGGTAATTCACCCCTCCACTTT. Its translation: CASSQGTQGGNSPLHF.

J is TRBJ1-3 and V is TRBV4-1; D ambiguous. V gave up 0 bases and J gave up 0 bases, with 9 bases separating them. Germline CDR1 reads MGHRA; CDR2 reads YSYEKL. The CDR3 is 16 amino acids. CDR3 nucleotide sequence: TGCGCCAGCAGCCAAGATAGTTCCTTCTCTGGAAACACCATATATTTT. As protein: CASSQDSSFSGNTIYF.

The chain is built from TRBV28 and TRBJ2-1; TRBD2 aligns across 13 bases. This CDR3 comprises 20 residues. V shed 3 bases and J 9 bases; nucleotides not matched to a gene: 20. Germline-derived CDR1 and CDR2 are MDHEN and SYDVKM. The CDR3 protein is CASSFALSALTSGRVAEQFF. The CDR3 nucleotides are TGTGCCAGCAGTTTCGCCCTCTCTGCCTTAACTAGCGGGAGGGTGGCTGAGCAGTTCTTC.

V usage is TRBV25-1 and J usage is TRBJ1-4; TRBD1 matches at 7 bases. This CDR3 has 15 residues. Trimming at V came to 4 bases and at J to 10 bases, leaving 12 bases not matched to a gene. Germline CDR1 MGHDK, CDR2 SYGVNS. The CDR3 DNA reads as TGTGCCAGCAGTGCGAACAGGGGCCTAGGGGGAAAACTGTTTTTT. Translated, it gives CASSANRGLGGKLFF.

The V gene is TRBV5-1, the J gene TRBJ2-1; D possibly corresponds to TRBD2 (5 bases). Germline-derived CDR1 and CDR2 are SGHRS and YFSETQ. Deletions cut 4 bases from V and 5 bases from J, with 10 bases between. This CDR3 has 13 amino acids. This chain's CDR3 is CASSPTSDNEQFF. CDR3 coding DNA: TGCGCCAGCAGCCCCACTAGTGACAATGAGCAGTTCTTC.